This T cell receptor (beta chain) was captured in a study of T-cell memory formation after mild COVID-19. From germline, CDR1 is SGHTA and CDR2 FQGNSA. The length of the CDR3 is 15 residues. The V and J ends lost 5 bases and 0 bases respectively, with 11 bases between them. Each CDR3 protein gets one entry after TCRdb re-called the 5' RACE reads with MiXCR. There are about 290,000 distinct CDR3 sequences in the sample; 15% occur only once, and roughly 23% lies in the top ten. Sequencing used PBMCs or a T cell subset sorted from them (not recorded which). The sequence derives from a young man who had mild COVID-19 (a few samples of this study predate the infection). Cell type and time point are not known. V usage is TRBV7-2 and J usage is TRBJ1-3; D is possibly TRBD1 (5 bases). The CDR3 is CASSPGEASGNTIYF. As DNA, the CDR3 is TGTGCCAGCAGCCCGGGGGAGGCCTCTGGAAACACCATATATTTT. Using reference TRBV7-2 and TRBJ1-3 for the parts outside the CDR3, the full variable domain is GAGVSQSPSNKVTEKGKDVELRCDPISGHTALYWYRQSLGQGLEFLIYFQGNSAPDKSGLPSDRFSAERTGGSVSTLTIQRTQQEDSAVYLCASSPGEASGNTIYFGEGSWLTVV.